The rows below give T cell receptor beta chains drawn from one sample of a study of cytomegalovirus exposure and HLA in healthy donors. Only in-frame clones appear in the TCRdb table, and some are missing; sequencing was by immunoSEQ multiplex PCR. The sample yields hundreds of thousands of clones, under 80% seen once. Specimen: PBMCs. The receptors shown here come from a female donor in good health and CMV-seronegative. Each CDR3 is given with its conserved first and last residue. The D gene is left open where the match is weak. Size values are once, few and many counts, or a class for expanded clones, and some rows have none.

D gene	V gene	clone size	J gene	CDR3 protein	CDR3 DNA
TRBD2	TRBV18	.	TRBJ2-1	CASSWRLAGDNEQFF	TGTGCCAGCTCATGGAGGCTAGCGGGAGACAATGAGCAGTTCTTC
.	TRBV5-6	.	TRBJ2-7	CASSFRGLLEQYF	TGTGCCAGCAGCTTCCGGGGTCTTCTCGAGCAGTACTTC
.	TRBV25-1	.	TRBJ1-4	CASSDLRGNEKLFF	TGTGCCAGCAGTGACCTCCGGGGTAATGAAAAACTGTTTTTT
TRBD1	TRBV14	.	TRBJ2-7	CASSPGTGNEQYF	TGTGCCAGCAGCCCCGGGACAGGGAACGAGCAGTACTTC
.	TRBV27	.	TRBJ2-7	CASSLSYEQYF	TGTGCCAGCAGTCTTTCCTACGAGCAGTACTTC
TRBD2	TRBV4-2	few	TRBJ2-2	CASSHQSLREANTGELFF	TGTGCCAGCAGCCATCAATCCCTGCGGGAGGCAAACACCGGGGAGCTGTTTTTT
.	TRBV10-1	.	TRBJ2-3	CASSDSRGGTDTQYF	TGCGCCAGCAGTGACTCGCGGGGCGGCACAGATACGCAGTATTTT
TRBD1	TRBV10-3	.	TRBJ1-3	CAISDPGGRNTIYF	TGTGCCATCAGTGACCCAGGGGGCAGAAACACCATATATTTT
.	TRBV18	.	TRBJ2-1	CASSLHPTASSYNEQFF	TGTGCCAGCTCACTCCACCCGACCGCTAGCTCCTACAATGAGCAGTTCTTC
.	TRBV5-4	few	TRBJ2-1	CASSRISGMVNEQFF	TGTGCCAGCAGCCGAATCTCCGGGATGGTCAATGAGCAGTTCTTC
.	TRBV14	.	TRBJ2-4	CASSQDGSEKNIQYF	TGTGCCAGCAGCCAAGATGGGAGCGAGAAAAACATTCAGTACTTC
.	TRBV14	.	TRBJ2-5	CASSQKGGVSQYF	TGTGCCAGCAGCCAAAAAGGCGGGGTCTCCCAGTACTTC
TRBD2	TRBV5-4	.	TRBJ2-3	CASSAGTSVVTDTQYF	TGTGCCAGCAGCGCCGGGACTAGCGTTGTCACAGATACGCAGTATTTT
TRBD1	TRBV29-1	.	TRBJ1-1	CSVARPRTGTEAFF	TGCAGCGTTGCCCGCCCGCGGACAGGGACTGAAGCTTTCTTT
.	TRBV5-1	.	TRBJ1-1	CASSLGQGMNTEAFF	TGCGCCAGCAGCTTGGGTCAGGGGATGAACACTGAAGCTTTCTTT
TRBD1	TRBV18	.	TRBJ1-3	CASSPGTGGNTIYF	TGTGCCAGCTCACCCGGGACAGGCGGAAACACCATATATTTT
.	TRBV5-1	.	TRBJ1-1	CASSLEGTPLEAFF	TGCGCCAGCAGCTTGGAAGGGACACCCCTTGAAGCTTTCTTT
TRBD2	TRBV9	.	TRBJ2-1	CASSVGTRSNEQFF	TGTGCCAGCAGCGTTGGGACTAGAAGCAATGAGCAGTTCTTC
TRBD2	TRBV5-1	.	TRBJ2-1	CASSFKREGPNEQFF	TGCGCCAGCAGCTTCAAGCGGGAGGGCCCCAATGAGCAGTTCTTC
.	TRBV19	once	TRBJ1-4	CASSVTSGKLFF	TGTGCCAGTAGTGTAACCTCGGGAAAACTGTTTTTT
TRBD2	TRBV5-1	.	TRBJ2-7	CASSGLAGVTYEQYF	TGCGCCAGCAGCGGACTAGCGGGAGTCACCTACGAGCAGTACTTC
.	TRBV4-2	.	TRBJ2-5	CASSQDWVRARGGAETQYF	TGTGCCAGCAGCCAAGATTGGGTCAGGGCTCGAGGGGGGGCAGAGACCCAGTACTTC
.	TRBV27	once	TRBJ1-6	CASSLSVGLNSPLHF	TGTGCCAGCAGTTTATCCGTCGGACTAAATTCACCCCTCCACTTT
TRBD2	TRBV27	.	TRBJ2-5	CASRTSAGGPSVEQYF	TGTGCCAGCAGGACTTCAGCGGGAGGGCCATCTGTTGAGCAGTACTTC
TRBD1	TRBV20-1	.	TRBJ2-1	CSANRGDEQFF	TGCAGTGCAAACAGGGGCGATGAGCAGTTCTTC
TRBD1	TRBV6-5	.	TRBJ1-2	CASSYRDRGRRGYTF	TGTGCCAGCAGTTATAGGGACAGGGGCCGCCGTGGCTACACCTTC
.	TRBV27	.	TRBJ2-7	CASSLDRRVEQYF	TGTGCCAGCAGTTTAGATCGCAGGGTCGAGCAGTACTTC
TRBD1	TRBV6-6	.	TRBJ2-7	CASSGQPGQGAYEQYF	TGTGCCAGCAGTGGACAACCGGGACAGGGGGCCTACGAGCAGTACTTC
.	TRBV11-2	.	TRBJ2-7	CASSLDRLAYEQYF	TGTGCCAGCAGCTTAGATCGACTAGCCTACGAGCAGTACTTC
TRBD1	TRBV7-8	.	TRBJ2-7	CASSARWDSDEQYF	TGTGCCAGCAGCGCCCGTTGGGACAGTGACGAGCAGTACTTC
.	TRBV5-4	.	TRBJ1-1	CAGISRGGNTEAFF	TGTGCCGGGATCTCCAGGGGCGGCAACACTGAAGCTTTCTTT
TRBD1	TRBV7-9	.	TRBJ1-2	CSSSPGVAGGYGYTF	TGTTCCAGCAGCCCGGGGGTTGCAGGGGGCTATGGCTACACCTTC
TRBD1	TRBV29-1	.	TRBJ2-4	CSVGDRAKNIQYF	TGCAGCGTTGGGGACAGGGCCAAAAACATTCAGTACTTC
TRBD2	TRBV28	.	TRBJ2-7	CASRVLAGAHEQYF	TGTGCCAGCAGGGTCCTAGCGGGAGCCCACGAGCAGTACTTC
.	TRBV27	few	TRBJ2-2	CASSFWGEGGELFF	TGTGCCAGCAGTTTCTGGGGCGAAGGTGGGGAGCTGTTTTTT
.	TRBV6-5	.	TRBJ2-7	CASSYSRDEQYF	TGTGCCAGCAGTTATTCGCGAGACGAGCAGTACTTC
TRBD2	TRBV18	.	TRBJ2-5	CASSRVLAGGQETQYF	TGTGCCAGCTCACGCGTCCTGGCGGGAGGGCAGGAGACCCAGTACTTC
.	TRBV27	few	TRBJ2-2	CASSSVRGINTGELFF	TGTGCCAGCAGTTCCGTAAGGGGAATAAACACCGGGGAGCTGTTTTTT
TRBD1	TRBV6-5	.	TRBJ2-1	CASNPSDRGPNEQFF	TGTGCCAGCAATCCTTCGGACAGGGGGCCTAATGAGCAGTTCTTC
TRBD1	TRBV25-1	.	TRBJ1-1	CASSRQGARWNTEAFF	TGTGCCAGCAGTAGACAGGGGGCGCGATGGAACACTGAAGCTTTCTTT
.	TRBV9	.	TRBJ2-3	CASSVTSTDTQYF	TGTGCCAGCAGCGTAACTAGCACAGATACGCAGTATTTT
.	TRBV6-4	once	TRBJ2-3	CASSASGGDTQYF	TGTGCCAGCAGTGCCTCCGGGGGAGATACGCAGTATTTT
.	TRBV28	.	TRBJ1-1	CATLSPLGTEAFF	TGTGCCACCCTGTCCCCACTAGGCACTGAAGCTTTCTTT
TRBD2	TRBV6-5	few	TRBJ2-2	CASSSGTSGTRELFF	TGTGCCAGCAGCTCCGGGACTAGCGGGACCAGGGAGCTGTTTTTT
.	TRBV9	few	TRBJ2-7	CASSVEGLRGEQYF	TGTGCCAGCAGCGTAGAGGGGTTGAGAGGCGAGCAGTACTTC
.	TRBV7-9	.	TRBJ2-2	CASSLATGLTGELFF	TGTGCCAGCAGCTTAGCAACAGGGCTCACCGGGGAGCTGTTTTTT
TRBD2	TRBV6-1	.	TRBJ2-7	CASSEALRGDEQYF	TGTGCCAGCAGTGAAGCGCTTCGGGGGGACGAGCAGTACTTC
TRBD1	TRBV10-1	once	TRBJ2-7	CASSRGQHSYEQYF	TGCGCCAGCAGTAGGGGACAGCATAGCTACGAGCAGTACTTC
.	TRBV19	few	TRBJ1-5	CASSSQNSNQPQHF	TGTGCCAGTAGTTCCCAGAATAGCAATCAGCCCCAGCATTTT
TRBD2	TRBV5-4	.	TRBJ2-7	CASSFGLAGYEQYF	TGTGCCAGCAGCTTCGGACTAGCGGGCTACGAGCAGTACTTC
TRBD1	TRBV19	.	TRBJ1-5	CASSMRGRGRNQPQHF	TGTGCCAGTAGTATGAGGGGCAGGGGGCGCAATCAGCCCCAGCATTTT
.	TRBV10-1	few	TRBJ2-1	CASSDFKLYNEQFF	TGCGCCAGCAGTGACTTTAAACTCTACAATGAGCAGTTCTTC
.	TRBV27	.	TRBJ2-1	CASSHGSNEQFF	TGTGCCAGCAGTCACGGGTCAAATGAGCAGTTCTTC
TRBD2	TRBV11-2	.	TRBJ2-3	CASSLSTGLTLSTDTQYF	TGTGCCAGCAGCTTAAGTACGGGACTAACCCTTAGCACAGATACGCAGTATTTT
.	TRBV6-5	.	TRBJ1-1	CASSYRQYWTEAFF	TGTGCCAGCAGTTACCGACAGTATTGGACTGAAGCTTTCTTT
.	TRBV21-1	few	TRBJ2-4	CASSEQGLAKNIQYF	TGTGCCAGCAGCGAACAGGGGCTAGCCAAAAACATTCAGTACTTC
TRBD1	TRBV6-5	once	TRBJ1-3	CASSSGGLGNTIYF	TGTGCCAGCAGTTCAGGGGGGCTCGGAAACACCATATATTTT
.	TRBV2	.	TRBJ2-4	CASSEEDLGKNIQYF	TGTGCCAGCAGTGAGGAAGACTTGGGCAAAAACATTCAGTACTTC
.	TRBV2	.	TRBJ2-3	CASTGSWVTDTQYF	TGTGCCAGCACAGGGTCGTGGGTCACAGATACGCAGTATTTT